The rows below give T cell receptor beta chains drawn from one sample of a study of shared clonotypes between healthy human individuals. Only in-frame clones appear in the TCRdb table, and some are missing; sequencing was by immunoSEQ multiplex PCR. The sample lists about 2.4 million clones; 85% to 95% were seen once. Sequencing input: naive CD4+ T cells sorted from blood. The origin of the receptors is a man aged 18 to 30 in good health. CDR3s include the opening cysteine and the closing phenylalanine or tryptophan. The order of the fields is J gene, clone size, V gene, D gene, CDR3 DNA, CDR3 protein. D genes are given only for firm matches. The listing skips clone size in some rows; elsewhere it reads once, few, many or a size class.

J gene: TRBJ2-5; clone size: -; V gene: TRBV4-1; D gene: -; CDR3 DNA: TGCGCCAGCAGCCAAGATGGGCAGGGAGTGGAGACCCAGTACTTC; CDR3 protein: CASSQDGQGVETQYF
J gene: TRBJ2-7; clone size: -; V gene: TRBV6-1; D gene: TRBD2; CDR3 DNA: TGTGCCAGCAGGCTCGGGCTAGCGGGACCCTACGAGCAGTACTTC; CDR3 protein: CASRLGLAGPYEQYF
J gene: TRBJ2-5; clone size: -; V gene: TRBV11-2; D gene: TRBD2; CDR3 DNA: TGTGCCAGCAGCTCCTCAGCGGGGGGGGAGACCCAGTACTTC; CDR3 protein: CASSSSAGGETQYF
J gene: TRBJ2-7; clone size: -; V gene: TRBV25-1; D gene: TRBD2; CDR3 DNA: TGTGCCAGCAGTGAATCGCCTACTAGCGGGAGTAAAGACGAGCAGTACTTC; CDR3 protein: CASSESPTSGSKDEQYF
J gene: TRBJ1-2; clone size: -; V gene: TRBV5-1; D gene: -; CDR3 DNA: TGCGCCAGCAGCCCGACCTTGCCCACAGTTAATGGCTACACCTTC; CDR3 protein: CASSPTLPTVNGYTF
J gene: TRBJ1-1; clone size: -; V gene: TRBV9; D gene: TRBD1; CDR3 DNA: TGTGCCAGCAGCAATATCGACAGGGCCGACACTGAAGCTTTCTTT; CDR3 protein: CASSNIDRADTEAFF
J gene: TRBJ1-3; clone size: few; V gene: TRBV14; D gene: -; CDR3 DNA: TGTGCCACCTCAAAGTTCTCTGGAAACACCATATATTTT; CDR3 protein: CATSKFSGNTIYF
J gene: TRBJ2-2; clone size: -; V gene: TRBV19; D gene: -; CDR3 DNA: TGTGCCAGTAGTATATCTGGGGGCACCGGGGAGCTGTTTTTT; CDR3 protein: CASSISGGTGELFF
J gene: TRBJ2-5; clone size: -; V gene: TRBV9; D gene: TRBD2; CDR3 DNA: TGTGCCAGCAGCAGTACCGGGACTAGCAGAGAGACCCAGTACTTC; CDR3 protein: CASSSTGTSRETQYF
J gene: TRBJ1-4; clone size: -; V gene: TRBV5-4; D gene: -; CDR3 DNA: TGTGCCAGCAGCCTGGGCGAAAAACTGTTTTTT; CDR3 protein: CASSLGEKLFF
J gene: TRBJ2-2; clone size: -; V gene: TRBV19; D gene: -; CDR3 DNA: TGTGCCAGTATGACCTGGCGGGACAACTTTAACACCGGGGAGCTGTTTTTT; CDR3 protein: CASMTWRDNFNTGELFF
J gene: TRBJ2-6; clone size: -; V gene: TRBV15; D gene: -; CDR3 DNA: TGTGCCACCAGCAGAGATGAGCCCTCTGGGGCCAACGTCCTGACTTTC; CDR3 protein: CATSRDEPSGANVLTF
J gene: TRBJ2-3; clone size: -; V gene: TRBV5-1; D gene: -; CDR3 DNA: TGCGCCAGCAGCGTGAAACAGGGAAGCACAGATACGCAGTATTTT; CDR3 protein: CASSVKQGSTDTQYF
J gene: TRBJ1-4; clone size: -; V gene: TRBV19; D gene: TRBD1; CDR3 DNA: TGTGCCAGTAGTATTCGGGACAGGAAAAATGAAAAACTGTTTTTT; CDR3 protein: CASSIRDRKNEKLFF
J gene: TRBJ2-2; clone size: -; V gene: TRBV7-2; D gene: TRBD1; CDR3 DNA: TGTGCCAGCAGCTTCGGGACAGTTACCGGGGAGCTGTTTTTT; CDR3 protein: CASSFGTVTGELFF
J gene: TRBJ1-3; clone size: -; V gene: TRBV7-8; D gene: -; CDR3 DNA: TGTGCCAGCAGCTCCCTGGGAAGGCATGGAAACACCATATATTTT; CDR3 protein: CASSSLGRHGNTIYF
J gene: TRBJ2-5; clone size: -; V gene: TRBV6-6; D gene: -; CDR3 DNA: TGTGCCAGCAGTTACGATAGCCAGACGGCCCAGTACTTC; CDR3 protein: CASSYDSQTAQYF
J gene: TRBJ2-2; clone size: -; V gene: TRBV7-2; D gene: -; CDR3 DNA: TGTGCCAGCACCTCGACTGGGAGGATCACCGGGGAGCTGTTTTTT; CDR3 protein: CASTSTGRITGELFF
J gene: TRBJ2-1; clone size: -; V gene: TRBV5-1; D gene: TRBD1; CDR3 DNA: TGCGCCAGCACCTCAGACAGGGGCCCTTACAATGAGCAGTTCTTC; CDR3 protein: CASTSDRGPYNEQFF
J gene: TRBJ1-6; clone size: few; V gene: TRBV5-4; D gene: -; CDR3 DNA: TGTGCCAGCAGCTACCCTGGGGCAAAATCACCCCTCCACTTT; CDR3 protein: CASSYPGAKSPLHF
J gene: TRBJ2-5; clone size: -; V gene: TRBV5-1; D gene: -; CDR3 DNA: TGCGCCAGCAGCTCCCCGCGGGAGACCCAGTACTTC; CDR3 protein: CASSSPRETQYF
J gene: TRBJ1-2; clone size: -; V gene: TRBV28; D gene: TRBD1; CDR3 DNA: TGTGCCATTGGGACAGCGTCTAACTATGGCTACACCTTC; CDR3 protein: CAIGTASNYGYTF